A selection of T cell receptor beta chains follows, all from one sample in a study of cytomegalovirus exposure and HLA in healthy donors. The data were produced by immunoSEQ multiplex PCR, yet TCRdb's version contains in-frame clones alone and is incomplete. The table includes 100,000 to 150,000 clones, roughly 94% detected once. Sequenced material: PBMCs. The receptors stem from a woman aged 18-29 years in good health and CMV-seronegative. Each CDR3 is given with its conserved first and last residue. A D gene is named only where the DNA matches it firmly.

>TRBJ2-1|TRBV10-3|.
CAISRQDDNEQFF
TGTGCCATCAGCAGACAGGATGACAATGAGCAGTTCTTC
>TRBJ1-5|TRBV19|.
CASSLPPGNQPQHF
TGTGCCAGTAGTCTCCCCCCGGGGAATCAGCCCCAGCATTTT
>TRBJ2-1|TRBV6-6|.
CASSYSRSGGWEQFF
TGTGCCAGCAGTTACTCGAGGTCCGGGGGATGGGAGCAGTTCTTC
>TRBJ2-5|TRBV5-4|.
CASSLNREETQYF
TGTGCCAGCAGCTTGAACAGGGAGGAGACCCAGTACTTC
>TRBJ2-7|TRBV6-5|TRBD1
CASRGTGPTQYF
TGTGCCAGCAGGGGGACAGGCCCGACGCAGTACTTC
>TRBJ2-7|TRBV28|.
CASSLSIAQGEQYF
TGTGCCAGCAGTTTATCCATCGCACAGGGCGAGCAGTACTTC
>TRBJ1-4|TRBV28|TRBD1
CASSTGGINEKLFF
TGTGCCAGCAGTACAGGGGGCATCAACGAAAAACTGTTTTTT
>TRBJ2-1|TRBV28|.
CASTLESSYNEQFF
TGTGCCAGCACCCTGGAGAGCTCCTACAATGAGCAGTTCTTC
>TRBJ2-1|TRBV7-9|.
CASSRDNEQFF
TGTGCCAGCAGCAGAGACAATGAGCAGTTCTTC
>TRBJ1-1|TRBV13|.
CASSPTATNTEAFF
TGTGCCAGCAGCCCGACAGCTACGAACACTGAAGCTTTCTTT
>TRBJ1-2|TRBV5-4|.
CASSLNPLPLGTNYGYTF
TGTGCCAGCAGCTTAAACCCCCTCCCCCTTGGCACTAACTATGGCTACACCTTC
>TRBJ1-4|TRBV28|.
CASSLVTTNEKLFF
TGTGCCAGCAGTTTAGTCACAACTAATGAAAAACTGTTTTTT
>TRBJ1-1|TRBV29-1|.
CSVAYGAARNTEAFF
TGCAGCGTCGCGTATGGAGCAGCACGTAACACTGAAGCTTTCTTT
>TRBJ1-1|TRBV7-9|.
CASSSLLAGSAEAFF
TGTGCCAGCAGCTCCCTATTGGCAGGGTCGGCTGAAGCTTTCTTT
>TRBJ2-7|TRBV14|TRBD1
CASSQVDRKREEQYF
TGTGCCAGCAGCCAAGTGGACAGGAAACGCGAGGAGCAGTACTTC
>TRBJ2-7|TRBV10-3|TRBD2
CATGSGAYYEQYF
TGTGCCACCGGGAGCGGGGCCTACTACGAGCAGTACTTC
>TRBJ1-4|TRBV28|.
CASSRGGTNEKLFF
TGTGCCAGCAGTAGGGGGGGGACTAATGAAAAACTGTTTTTT
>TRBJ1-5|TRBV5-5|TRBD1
CASSQGTGGAQPQHF
TGTGCCAGCAGCCAGGGGACAGGGGGAGCTCAGCCCCAGCATTTT
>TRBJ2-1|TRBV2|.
CASSVNNPAYEQFF
TGTGCCAGCAGTGTAAACAATCCAGCGTATGAGCAGTTCTTC
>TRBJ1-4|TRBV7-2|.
CASSLQGRSEKLFF
TGTGCCAGCAGCTTACAGGGGAGAAGCGAAAAACTGTTTTTT
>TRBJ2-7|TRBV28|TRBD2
CASSSLLPAGGTYEQYF
TGTGCCAGCAGTTCTCTCCTCCCCGCGGGAGGAACCTACGAGCAGTACTTC
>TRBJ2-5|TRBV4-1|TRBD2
CASSQGAAGEETQYF
TGCGCCAGCAGCCAAGGGGCAGCGGGAGAAGAGACCCAGTACTTC
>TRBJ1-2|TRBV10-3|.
CAISEGTENGYTF
TGTGCCATCAGTGAGGGTACAGAAAATGGCTACACCTTC
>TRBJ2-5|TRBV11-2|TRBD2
CASSAGGGINQETQYF
TGTGCCAGCAGTGCGGGGGGCGGAATAAACCAAGAGACCCAGTACTTC
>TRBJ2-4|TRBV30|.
CAWSVGGGGKNIQYF
TGTGCCTGGAGTGTAGGGGGGGGTGGCAAAAACATTCAGTACTTC